The 2 T cell receptor beta chains given below trace back to one sample, sequenced in a study of shared clonotypes between healthy human individuals. Profiled with immunoSEQ multiplex PCR; TCRdb holds only in-frame clones, not every one. The sample has just over 2,000,000 clones, around 95% seen once. The material sequenced was naive CD4+ T cells sorted from blood. The subset was: CD45RA+ positively selected. These TCRs come from a man between 18 and 35 years old in good health.

The gene calls are TRBV29-1 and TRBJ1-4, with TRBD1 as a possible D gene (5 bases). CDR1 is SQVTM, CDR2 ANQGSEA, per germline. V lost 3 bases and J 7 bases, leaving 12 bases between the germline ends. The CDR3 extends over 13 amino acids. CDR3 loop: CSVDGTGGEKLFF. DNA of the CDR3: TGCAGCGTTGATGGGACTGGAGGTGAAAAACTGTTTTTT.

As concerns this clone: Other DNA variants within this sample encode the same CDR3. This chain connects TRBV18 to TRBJ2-2; D is unresolved. The CDR3 spans 11 residues. The germline V gene has CDR1 KGHSH and CDR2 LQKENI. V was clipped by 3 bases and J by 6 bases, with 2 bases between them. CDR3 residues: CASSPPGELFF. The CDR3, as DNA: TGTGCCAGCTCACCGCCCGGGGAGCTGTTTTTT.